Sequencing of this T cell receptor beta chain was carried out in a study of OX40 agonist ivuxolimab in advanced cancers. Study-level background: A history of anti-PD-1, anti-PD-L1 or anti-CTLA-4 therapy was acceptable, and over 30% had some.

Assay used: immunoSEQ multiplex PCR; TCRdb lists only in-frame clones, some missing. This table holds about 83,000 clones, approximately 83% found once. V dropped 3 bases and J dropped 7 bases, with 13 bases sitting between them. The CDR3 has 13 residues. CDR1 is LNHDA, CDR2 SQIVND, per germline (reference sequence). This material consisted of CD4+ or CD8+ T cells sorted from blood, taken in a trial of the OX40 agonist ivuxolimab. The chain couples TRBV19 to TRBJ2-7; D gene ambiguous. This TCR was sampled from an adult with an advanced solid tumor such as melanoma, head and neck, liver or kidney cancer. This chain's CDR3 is CASSMPPLREQYF. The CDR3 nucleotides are TGTGCCAGTAGTATGCCCCCTCTAAGGGAGCAGTACTTC. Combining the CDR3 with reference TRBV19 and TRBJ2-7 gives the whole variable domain DGGITQSPKYLFRKEGQNVTLSCEQNLNHDAMYWYRQDPGQGLRLIYYSQIVNDFQKGDIAEGYSVSREKKESFPLTVTSAQKNPTAFYLCASSMPPLREQYFGPGTRLTVT.